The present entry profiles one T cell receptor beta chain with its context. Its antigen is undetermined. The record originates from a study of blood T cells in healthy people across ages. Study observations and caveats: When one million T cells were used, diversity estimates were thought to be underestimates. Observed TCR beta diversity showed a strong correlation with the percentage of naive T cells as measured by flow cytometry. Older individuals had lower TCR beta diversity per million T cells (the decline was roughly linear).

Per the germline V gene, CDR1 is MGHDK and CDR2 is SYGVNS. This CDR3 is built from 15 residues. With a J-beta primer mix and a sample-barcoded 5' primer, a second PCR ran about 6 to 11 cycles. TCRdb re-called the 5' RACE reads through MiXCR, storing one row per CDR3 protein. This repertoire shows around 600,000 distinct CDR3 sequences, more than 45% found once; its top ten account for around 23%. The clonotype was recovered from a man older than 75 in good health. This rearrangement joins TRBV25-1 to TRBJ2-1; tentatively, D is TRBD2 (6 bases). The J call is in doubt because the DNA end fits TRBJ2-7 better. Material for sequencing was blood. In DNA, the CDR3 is TGTGCCAGCTCCTCCGGGGGAAGCTCCTACAATGAGCAGTACTTC. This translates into CASSSGGSSYNEQYF.